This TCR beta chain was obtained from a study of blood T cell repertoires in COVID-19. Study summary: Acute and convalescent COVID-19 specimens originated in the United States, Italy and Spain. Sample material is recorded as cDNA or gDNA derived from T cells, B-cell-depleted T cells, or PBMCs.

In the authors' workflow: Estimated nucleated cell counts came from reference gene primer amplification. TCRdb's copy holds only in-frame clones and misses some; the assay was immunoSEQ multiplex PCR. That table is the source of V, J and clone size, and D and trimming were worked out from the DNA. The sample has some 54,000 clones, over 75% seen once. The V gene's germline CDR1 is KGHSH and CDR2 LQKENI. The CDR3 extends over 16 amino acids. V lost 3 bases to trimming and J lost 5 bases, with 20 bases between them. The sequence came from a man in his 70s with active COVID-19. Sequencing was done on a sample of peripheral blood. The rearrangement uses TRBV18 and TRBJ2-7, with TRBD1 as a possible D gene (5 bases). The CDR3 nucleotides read TGTGCCAGCTCACCCCGAGCAGGGCTTGGGGCTGACGAGCAGTACTTC. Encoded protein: CASSPRAGLGADEQYF.